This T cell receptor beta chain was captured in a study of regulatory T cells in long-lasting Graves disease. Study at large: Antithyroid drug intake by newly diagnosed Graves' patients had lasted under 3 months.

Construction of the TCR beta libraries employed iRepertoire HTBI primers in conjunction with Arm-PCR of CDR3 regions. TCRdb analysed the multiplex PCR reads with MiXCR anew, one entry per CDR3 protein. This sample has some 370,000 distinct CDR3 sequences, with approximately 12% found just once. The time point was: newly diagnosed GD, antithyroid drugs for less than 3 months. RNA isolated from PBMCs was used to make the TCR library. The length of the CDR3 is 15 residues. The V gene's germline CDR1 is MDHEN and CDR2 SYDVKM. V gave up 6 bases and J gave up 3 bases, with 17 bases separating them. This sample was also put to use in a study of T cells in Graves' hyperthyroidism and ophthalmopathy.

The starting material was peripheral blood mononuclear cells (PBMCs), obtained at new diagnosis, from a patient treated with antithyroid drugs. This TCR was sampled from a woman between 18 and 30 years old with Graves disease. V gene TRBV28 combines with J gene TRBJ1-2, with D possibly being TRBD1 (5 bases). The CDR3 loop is CASSTGRAADYGYTF. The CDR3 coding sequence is TGTGCCAGCAGCACCGGCAGGGCGGCTGACTATGGCTACACCTTC.